This T cell receptor (beta chain) was documented in a study of blood T cell repertoires in COVID-19. Study-level information: Sample material is recorded as cDNA or gDNA derived from T cells, B-cell-depleted T cells, or PBMCs.

This CDR3 comprises 15 residues. The V gene lost 3 bases and the J gene lost 2 bases, with 14 bases spanning the gap. CDR1 and CDR2 (germline): SGHTA, FQGTGA. Only in-frame clones appear in the TCRdb table, and some are missing; sequencing was by immunoSEQ multiplex PCR. The data hold around 100,000 clones, with over 65% observed a single time. J is TRBJ2-7 and V is TRBV7-3; D may be TRBD2 (6 bases). The specimen sequenced was peripheral blood. This TCR was recovered from a man aged 70 or older with COVID-19, enrolled during active disease. The CDR3 region is CASSFRGGVTYEQYF. CDR3 DNA sequence: TGTGCCAGCAGCTTTAGAGGCGGGGTAACCTACGAGCAGTACTTC. Supplemented by reference TRBV7-3 and TRBJ2-7, the full variable domain reads GAGVSQTPSNKVTEKGKYVELRCDPISGHTALYWYRQSLGQGPEFLIYFQGTGAADDSGLPNDRFFAVRPEGSVSTLKIQRTERGDSAVYLCASSFRGGVTYEQYFGPGTRLTVT.